Listed below are T cell receptor beta chains from one sample, sequenced in a study of T-cell memory formation after mild COVID-19. In TCRdb, the 5' RACE reads were re-called with MiXCR into one record per CDR3 protein. The repertoire includes over 350,000 distinct CDR3 sequences, roughly 24% of them detected once, and around 9.5% sits in the top ten. Specimen: PBMCs or a T cell subset sorted from them (not recorded which). The receptors derive from an adult woman who had mild COVID-19 (a few samples of this study predate the infection). Cell type and time point are not known. Each CDR3 is given with its conserved first and last residue. The D gene is left open where the match is weak. Where a row states a size, it is once, few, many or the class of an expanded clone; other rows omit it.

v_call	j_call	clone_size	d_call	cdr3_aa	cdr3_nt
TRBV7-3	TRBJ1-1	many	NA	CASSPGEALNTEAFF	TGTGCCAGCAGCCCCGGCGAGGCCTTGAACACTGAAGCTTTCTTT
TRBV10-3	TRBJ2-1	few	TRBD2	CAISIAGDNEQFF	TGTGCCATCAGTATAGCGGGAGACAATGAGCAGTTCTTC
TRBV6-5	TRBJ2-3	many	TRBD2	CASSLASSTDTQYF	TGTGCCAGCTCACTAGCGTCTAGCACAGATACGCAGTATTTT
TRBV14	TRBJ1-3	NA	NA	CASSHGLQSTRDTIYF	TGTGCCAGCAGCCATGGATTACAGTCGACTAGGGACACCATATATTTT
TRBV5-1	TRBJ2-1	NA	TRBD2	CASSSTSGGASYNEQFF	TGCGCCAGCAGCTCTACTAGCGGGGGGGCCTCCTACAATGAGCAGTTCTTC
TRBV4-1	TRBJ2-6	NA	NA	CASSVTGISGANVLTF	TGCGCCAGCAGCGTCACAGGGATCTCTGGGGCCAACGTCCTGACTTTC
TRBV12-3/TRBV12-4	TRBJ2-7	NA	NA	CASSRTPSYEQYF	TGTGCCAGCAGTCGGACACCCAGCTACGAGCAGTACTTC
TRBV7-9	TRBJ2-3	once	TRBD2	CAIEAGGRQTDTQYF	TGTGCGATCGAAGCGGGAGGACGACAAACAGATACGCAGTATTTT
TRBV6-5	TRBJ2-2	NA	TRBD2	CASSYGGGTGELFF	TGTGCCAGCAGTTACGGGGGGGGCACCGGGGAGCTGTTTTTT
TRBV12-3/TRBV12-4	TRBJ1-1	NA	TRBD1	CASSLSFRGTEAFF	TGTGCCAGCAGTTTATCGTTCAGGGGGACTGAAGCTTTCTTT
TRBV20-1	TRBJ2-5	NA	TRBD1	CSARDSGQYQETQYF	TGCAGTGCTAGAGACTCGGGACAGTACCAAGAGACCCAGTACTTC
TRBV6-2/TRBV6-3	TRBJ2-5	NA	NA	CASSPGGPGKETQYF	TGTGCCAGCAGTCCAGGTGGGCCAGGGAAGGAGACCCAGTACTTC
TRBV29-1	TRBJ1-4	NA	NA	CSVEGGPGWEKLFF	TGCAGCGTTGAAGGCGGGCCCGGATGGGAAAAACTGTTTTTT
TRBV6-6	TRBJ2-7	many	NA	CASRTGPSSYEQYF	TGTGCCAGCCGAACAGGGCCAAGCTCCTACGAGCAGTACTTC
TRBV24-1	TRBJ1-1	NA	NA	CATSDSANTEAFF	TGTGCCACCAGTGATTCTGCGAACACTGAAGCTTTCTTT
TRBV24-1	TRBJ2-3	few	TRBD2	CATSDAGGRADTQYF	TGTGCCACCAGTGATGCGGGGGGGCGAGCAGATACGCAGTATTTT
TRBV5-5	TRBJ2-1	NA	NA	CASSSLAAHGNEQFF	TGTGCCAGCAGCTCTCTAGCAGCCCACGGCAATGAGCAGTTCTTC
TRBV7-8	TRBJ1-4	NA	NA	CASSRRFLRETNEKLFF	TGTGCCAGCAGCCGGCGGTTCCTCAGGGAAACTAATGAAAAACTGTTTTTT
TRBV5-1	TRBJ2-5	NA	NA	CASSFGTRNQETQYF	TGCGCCAGCAGCTTTGGGACAAGGAACCAAGAGACCCAGTACTTC
TRBV5-1	TRBJ2-1	NA	TRBD1	CASSLGQGADNEQFF	TGCGCCAGCAGCTTGGGACAGGGGGCCGACAATGAGCAGTTCTTC
TRBV7-2	TRBJ2-5	few	NA	CASSLRDFQETQYF	TGTGCCAGCAGCTTGAGGGACTTTCAAGAGACCCAGTACTTC
TRBV2	TRBJ2-3	few	TRBD2	CASSMLGLAGTDTQYF	TGTGCCAGCAGCATGCTGGGACTAGCGGGAACAGATACGCAGTATTTT
TRBV7-9	TRBJ2-1	NA	TRBD2	CASRRTSGGGHNEQFF	TGTGCCAGCAGACGTACTAGCGGGGGTGGCCACAATGAGCAGTTCTTC
TRBV7-2	TRBJ2-5	few	NA	CASSQPAGTQYF	TGTGCCAGCAGCCAACCTGCGGGGACCCAGTACTTC
TRBV4-2	TRBJ2-3	few	TRBD2	CASSQGGLREGPADTQYF	TGTGCCAGCAGCCAAGGGGGGCTACGGGAGGGCCCGGCGGATACGCAGTATTTT
TRBV6-4	TRBJ2-3	NA	NA	CASSDSRGASRDTQYF	TGTGCCAGCAGTGACTCTAGGGGGGCCTCCCGGGATACGCAGTATTTT
TRBV24-1	TRBJ2-1	few	TRBD2	CATSIGGGAKEQFF	TGTGCCACCAGTATCGGCGGGGGGGCTAAAGAGCAGTTCTTC
TRBV24-1	TRBJ2-2	few	NA	CATSIGRAGNTGELFF	TGTGCCACCAGTATCGGGCGGGCAGGCAACACCGGGGAGCTGTTTTTT
TRBV12-3/TRBV12-4	TRBJ1-5	few	NA	CASRQGRYQPQHF	TGTGCCAGCCGGCAGGGTCGGTATCAGCCCCAGCATTTT
TRBV7-2	TRBJ2-5	few	NA	CASSYPPTGTYGRGIYQETQYF	TGTGCCAGCAGTTACCCGCCGACCGGCACCTACGGGCGCGGGATCTATCAAGAGACCCAGTACTTC
TRBV12-3/TRBV12-4	TRBJ2-7	many	NA	CASSSLVGYEQYF	TGTGCCAGCAGTTCACTAGTGGGGTACGAGCAGTACTTC
TRBV12-3/TRBV12-4	TRBJ1-3	NA	NA	CASSLVSGNTIYF	TGTGCCAGCAGTTTAGTTTCTGGAAACACCATATATTTT
TRBV5-1	TRBJ2-1	NA	TRBD2	CASSWKGLAGAGEQFF	TGCGCCAGCAGCTGGAAGGGACTAGCGGGAGCCGGTGAGCAGTTCTTC
TRBV3-1	TRBJ2-5	NA	TRBD2	CASGGGIQETQYF	TGTGCCAGCGGCGGGGGGATCCAAGAGACCCAGTACTTC
TRBV12-3/TRBV12-4	TRBJ2-2	NA	NA	CASRKTGTGELFF	TGTGCCAGCAGGAAAACGGGCACCGGGGAGCTGTTTTTT
TRBV5-1	TRBJ2-1	few	TRBD2	CASSPLTSGGAGEQFF	TGCGCCAGCAGCCCCCTGACTAGCGGGGGGGCAGGAGAGCAGTTCTTC
TRBV6-2/TRBV6-3	TRBJ2-7	NA	TRBD2	CASSYDSSGTSGVYEQYF	TGTGCCAGCAGTTATGATTCCTCCGGGACTAGCGGAGTATACGAGCAGTACTTC
TRBV6-5	TRBJ2-1	few	NA	CASSLAGNNNEQFF	TGTGCCAGCAGTTTGGCAGGGAATAACAATGAGCAGTTCTTC
TRBV24-1	TRBJ2-5	NA	NA	CATSQGGTQETQYF	TGTGCCACCAGTCAAGGGGGGACACAAGAGACCCAGTACTTC
TRBV6-5	TRBJ2-2	NA	TRBD1	CASSYFGTGKTTGELFF	TGTGCCAGCAGTTACTTCGGGACAGGAAAAACCACCGGGGAGCTGTTTTTT
TRBV7-3	TRBJ2-1	few	TRBD2	CASSLTTGLAGENEQFF	TGTGCCAGCAGCCTCACGACCGGACTAGCGGGAGAGAATGAGCAGTTCTTC
TRBV19	TRBJ2-3	NA	NA	CASSRARLETQYF	TGTGCCAGTAGTAGAGCCCGCCTCGAGACGCAGTATTTT
TRBV20-1	TRBJ2-5	NA	TRBD2	CSAQLGGGARETQYF	TGCAGTGCTCAATTGGGCGGGGGGGCCCGAGAGACCCAGTACTTC